This entry lists 30 T cell receptor beta chains sequenced from one sample in a study of beta chain features in type 1 diabetes (dated by TCRdb to the late 2010s). Their cognate antigens are unknown. Libraries were prepared through the immunoSEQ multiplex PCR assay. All of the isolated RNA was reverse transcribed with the High Capacity cDNA Reverse Transcription Kit, so expressed TCRB transcripts were sequenced. What TCRdb holds here is the immuneACCESS table cut down to in-frame rearrangements. Part of the clones is not present; checked against another copy, under half of the missing clones reflect an unresolved V gene, and the others are unexplained. For this sample there are 680,000 or so clones; roughly 13% appear just once. Approximately 0.022% of the sample lies in the top ten. What the work shows at the level of the full study, not this receptor alone: In all four CD4+ subsets, TCRB CDR3 length was moderately but significantly shorter in type 1 diabetes patients.

The sequenced material came from naive CD4+ T cells from blood. The sample's cell subset or site label is to be understood as: true naive CD4+ T cells. These receptors were obtained from a young man with type 1 diabetes.

This clone was seen once. The CDR3 here is CASSQWTGDQPQHF. The CDR3 DNA reads TGCGCCAGCAGTCAGTGGACAGGGGATCAGCCCCAGCATTTT. The chain is built from TRBV23-1 and TRBJ1-5, with 9 positions matching TRBD1. TRBV23-1 counts as an open reading frame of uncertain function. Trimming took 3 bases from V and 5 from J; bases not matched to a gene: 2. CDR3 length: 14 amino acids.

The CDR3 sequence is CASGAYRSYYEQYF. The CDR3 DNA follows: TGTGCCAGCGGGGCCTACAGGAGTTACTACGAGCAGTACTTC. This chain uses TRBV27 with TRBJ2-5; D is possibly TRBD1 (5 bases). The last part of the DNA fits TRBJ2-7 better; the J call may be wrong. The germline V gene has CDR1 MNHEY and CDR2 SMNVEV (reference sequence). This CDR3 has 14 residues.

This clone has just a few counts. The CDR3 protein is CASSLLSGSSGNTIYF. CDR3 nucleotide sequence: TGTGCCAGTAGCCTACTATCGGGCAGTTCTGGAAACACCATATATTTT. V usage is TRBV19 and J usage is TRBJ1-3; D ambiguous. Trimming pared 6 bases from V and 1 base from J, leaving 16 bases between. Germline loops: CDR1 LNHDA, CDR2 SQIVND (reference sequence). The CDR3 consists of 16 residues.

This sequence joins TRBV15 and TRBJ2-1; D uncertain. CDR1 and CDR2 from the germline V gene are LNHNV and YYDKDF (reference sequence). This CDR3 region has 13 residues. Trimming cost V 0 bases and J 7 bases, with 7 bases left between them. CDR3 protein: CATSRDLLNEQFF. Written as DNA, the CDR3 is TGTGCCACCAGCAGAGATCTTCTTAATGAGCAGTTCTTC.

This clone was counted between two and nine times. The same CDR3 can be traced to other DNA sequences in this sample. V usage is TRBV9 and J usage is TRBJ2-1; 7 bases line up with TRBD2. CDR3 length equals 15 residues. The V and J ends lost 2 bases and 4 bases, in that order; junction bases with no gene match: 6. Germline assignment: CDR1 SGDLS and CDR2 YYNGEE. As DNA, the CDR3 is TGTGCCAGCAGCGTCGCTAGCGGTACTTACAATGAGCAGTTCTTC. Translated: CASSVASGTYNEQFF.

The chain recombines TRBV5-8 with TRBJ1-1, with D possibly TRBD1 on 5 matching bases. Germline V gives CDR1 SGHTS, CDR2 YDEGEE. The CDR3 has 14 residues. Deletions cut 6 bases from V and 4 bases from J, with 16 bases between. The CDR3 region has the DNA TGTGCCAGCACCCGACTGGGGGGGGGCACTGAAGCTTTCTTT. Translated, it gives CASTRLGGGTEAFF.

The table lists this clone with a few counts. The chain employs TRBV29-1 and TRBJ2-2; D perhaps matches TRBD1 (5 bases). From germline, CDR1 is SQVTM and CDR2 ANQGSEA. The CDR3 is made up of 13 amino acids. The germline V and J ends were trimmed by 2 bases and 6 bases, with 10 bases remaining between them. The CDR3 nucleotides read TGCAGCGTTGAACGGTCAGGGTCCGGGGAGCTGTTTTTT. Amino acids: CSVERSGSGELFF.

This clone was seen more than once but under ten times. This same CDR3 is encoded by further DNA sequences in the sample. The CDR3 loop is CASSLARETQYF. CDR3 in DNA: TGTGCCAGCAGTCTAGCCCGGGAGACCCAGTACTTC. This chain connects TRBV7-2 to TRBJ2-5; possibly TRBD2 for D (5 bases). The V gene's germline CDR1 is SGHTA and CDR2 FQGNSA. V lost 6 bases, J lost 5 bases, and 10 bases lay in between. The CDR3 runs 12 residues.

The chain recombines TRBV7-7 with TRBJ2-1; the D is unclear. There are 12 residues in the CDR3. Trimming removed 5 bases at V and 5 bases at J, with 7 bases between. Germline V lookup: CDR1 SSHAT, CDR2 FNYEAQ (reference sequence). The CDR3 DNA is TGTGCCAGCAGCCCAATAGACAATGAGCAGTTCTTC. It encodes CASSPIDNEQFF.

This chain links TRBV6-6 with TRBJ1-1; D gene uncertain. Germline CDR1 and CDR2: MNHNY and SVGAGI (reference sequence). The CDR3 has 13 amino acids. V was trimmed by 7 bases and J by 5 bases, leaving 14 bases between them. The CDR3 sequence: CASKTGSGTEAFF. As DNA, the CDR3 is TGTGCCAGCAAGACCGGGAGTGGAACTGAAGCTTTCTTT.

The V and J genes are TRBV18 and TRBJ1-2, with a possible D match to TRBD1 (5 bases). Germline V lookup: CDR1 KGHSH, CDR2 LQKENI. This CDR3 comprises 15 residues. Between the trimmed V and J ends, which lost 2 bases and 3 bases, there was a span of 13 bases. CDR3 DNA: TGTGCCAGCTCACCAGCTACCGGGACGGACTATGGCTACACCTTC. Translating it yields CASSPATGTDYGYTF.

This clone was counted between two and nine times. V is TRBV6-1 and J is TRBJ2-7, with D possibly being TRBD1 (6 bases). The germline V gene has CDR1 MNHNS and CDR2 SASEGT. The CDR3 extends over 15 amino acids. V lost 7 bases, J lost 6 bases, and 22 bases lay in between. The CDR3 is CASTSGQSFFGEQYF. The CDR3 bases are TGTGCCAGCACTTCAGGACAGTCTTTTTTCGGCGAGCAGTACTTC.

In its sample, this clone was seen a few times. The chain uses TRBV29-1 and TRBJ1-1, with D perhaps TRBD1 (6 bases). Trimming stripped 4 bases from V and 10 bases from J, with 13 bases between. The germline V gene has CDR1 SQVTM and CDR2 ANQGSEA. The CDR3 is 11 amino acids. The chain's CDR3 is CSVVTGTAAFF. CDR3 DNA: TGCAGCGTTGTAACAGGGACGGCAGCTTTCTTT.

This chain joins TRBV7-6 and TRBJ2-1; tentatively, D is TRBD1 (7 bases). Per germline, CDR1 SGHVS and CDR2 FNYEAQ. The CDR3 covers 16 residues. V was clipped by 6 bases and J by 3 bases, with 18 bases between them. The chain's CDR3 is CASSPRQGGLYNEQFF. DNA for the CDR3: TGTGCCAGCAGTCCTAGACAGGGAGGCCTCTACAATGAGCAGTTCTTC.

The chain carries TRBV7-9 and TRBJ1-1; D remains ambiguous. This CDR3 region has 16 residues. Germline V lookup: CDR1 SEHNR, CDR2 FQNEAQ (reference sequence). Trimming pared 6 bases from V and 1 base from J, leaving 18 bases between. The CDR3, as DNA: TGTGCCAGCAGTCCGACTACCCAATGGACGAACACTGAAGCTTTCTTT. Protein product: CASSPTTQWTNTEAFF.

This clone was seen more than once but under ten times. The chain carries TRBV18 and TRBJ1-5; D not resolved. CDR1 and CDR2 (germline): KGHSH, LQKENI. V was pared by 4 bases and J by 3 bases, with 10 bases between. The CDR3 extends over 14 amino acids. The CDR3 DNA reads as TGTGCCAGCTCACTGGCTGATTACAATCAGCCCCAGCATTTT. It translates to CASSLADYNQPQHF.

About this clone: The sample has other DNA sequences that encode this CDR3 too. The chain is built from TRBV30 and TRBJ1-5; D ambiguous. The CDR3 runs to 11 residues. The V end was cut by 0 bases, the J end by 6 bases, with 3 bases between. The germline gives CDR1 GTSNPN, CDR2 SVGIG (reference sequence). In DNA form, the CDR3 reads TGTGCCTGGAGTGTGGGTCAGCCCCAGCATTTT. Its translation: CAWSVGQPQHF. Based on the CDR3 plus reference TRBV30 and TRBJ1-5, the full variable domain is SQTIHQWPATLVQPVGSPLSLECTVEGTSNPNLYWYRQAAGRGLQLLFYSVGIGQISSEVPQNLSASRPQDRQFILSSKKLLLSDSGFYLCAWSVGQPQHFGDGTRLSIL.

The rearrangement joins TRBV28 to TRBJ2-5, with TRBD2 matching over 7 bases. The junction had 10 bases not matched to a gene; V was cut back by 6 bases and J by 12 bases. The CDR3 sequence is 12 residues long. The V gene's germline CDR1 is MDHEN and CDR2 SYDVKM. Here the CDR3 DNA reads TGTGCCAGCAGCCCCCCCTGGGAGGGAAAGTACTTC. Translating gives CASSPPWEGKYF.

This clone was observed a handful of times. The genes are TRBV4-1 and TRBJ2-7; D gene ambiguous. V was cut by 3 bases and J by 2 bases, with 23 bases left in between. The CDR3 covers 18 residues. Germline V lookup: CDR1 MGHRA, CDR2 YSYEKL. Written as DNA, the CDR3 is TGCGCCAGCAGCCAGGACCGCAGCCCAAGGCTTGAGACCTACGAGCAGTACTTC. Its translation: CASSQDRSPRLETYEQYF.

This chain uses TRBV2 with TRBJ2-7; 10 bases map to TRBD1. The CDR3 loop spans 14 amino acids. With V trimmed by 6 bases and J by 5 bases, 7 bases remained unmatched. In germline, CDR1 is SNHLY, CDR2 FYNNEI. CDR3 DNA: TGTGCCAGCAGGGGGACAGGGGCTCCCCACGAGCAGTACTTC. Protein sequence: CASRGTGAPHEQYF.

The gene calls are TRBV6-1 and TRBJ1-2; 9 nucleotides agree with TRBD1. This CDR3 is 13 amino acids long. Germline V lookup: CDR1 MNHNS, CDR2 SASEGT. V dropped 4 bases and J dropped 9; count of bases not matched to a gene: 6. CDR3 in amino acids: CASSARDRDSYTF. The CDR3 region has the DNA TGTGCCAGCAGTGCCCGGGACAGGGATAGCTACACCTTC.

This chain connects TRBV28 to TRBJ2-4; TRBD2 aligns across 9 bases. Per the germline V gene, CDR1 is MDHEN and CDR2 is SYDVKM. Trimming cost V 6 bases and J 6 bases; bases outside gene matches: 15. The CDR3 is 17 residues long. CDR3 in DNA: TGTGCCAGCAGCCTATCCCTAGGCGGGGGGGCCGGAAACATTCAGTACTTC. It encodes CASSLSLGGGAGNIQYF.

J is TRBJ2-7 and V is TRBV27, with D possibly matching TRBD1 (6 bases). Germline V lookup: CDR1 MNHEY, CDR2 SMNVEV (reference sequence). V dropped 6 bases and J dropped 1 base, with 16 bases sitting between them. This CDR3 is built from 15 residues. Here the CDR3 DNA reads TGTGCCAGCAGGAGACGAGAGACAGGATCCTACGAGCAGTACTTC. Translation gives CASRRRETGSYEQYF.

This clone was counted between two and nine times. Different DNA sequences within this sample yield the same CDR3. The J gene is TRBJ1-4, the V gene TRBV30; possible D gene TRBD1, 5 bases. In germline, CDR1 is GTSNPN, CDR2 SVGIG (reference sequence). V lost 1 base and J 7 bases, leaving 10 bases between the germline ends. The CDR3 spans 13 residues. CDR3 DNA sequence: TGTGCCTGGAGTGGTCAGGGAGGTGAAAAACTGTTTTTT. It encodes CAWSGQGGEKLFF.

In its sample, this clone was seen a few times. V is TRBV30 and J is TRBJ2-6; D is possibly TRBD1 (6 bases). V shed 1 base and J shed 2 bases, with 12 bases lying between them. The germline CDR1 and CDR2 sequences are GTSNPN and SVGIG (reference sequence). This CDR3 has 16 residues. CDR3 DNA sequence: TGTGCCTGGAGTGCACCAGGGGAGACTGGGGCCAACGTCCTGACTTTC. As protein: CAWSAPGETGANVLTF.

In regard to this clone: The same CDR3 arises from other DNA sequences in this sample as well. The genes are TRBV5-1 and TRBJ1-2; TRBD1 agrees at 7 bases. Germline CDR1 reads SGHRS; CDR2 reads YFSETQ. This CDR3 comprises 13 residues. V lost 3 bases, J lost 4 bases, and 3 bases stayed unmatched. CDR3 protein: CASSSGQSYGYTF. CDR3 DNA: TGCGCCAGCAGCTCGGGACAGAGCTATGGCTACACCTTC.

The CDR3 DNA sequence: TGTGCCTGGAGAGACGGGGGTGCCCGTTTTTCACCCCTCCACTTT. This codes for CAWRDGGARFSPLHF. J is TRBJ1-6 and V is TRBV30; TRBD1 is a possible D gene (5 bases). Germline values: CDR1 GTSNPN, CDR2 SVGIG (reference sequence). V lost 3 bases, J lost 9 bases, and 18 bases lay in between. This CDR3 has 15 amino acids.

In its sample, this clone was seen a few times. One junction end disagrees with the germline gene, perhaps due to a read error. The V and J genes are TRBV29-1 and TRBJ2-1; TRBD1 matches at 9 bases. Germline CDR1 and CDR2: SQVTM and ANQGSEA. The CDR3 contains 13 residues. DNA for the CDR3: TGCAGCGTCGAAGGAGACAGGGGGTTTGAGCAGTTCTTC. It translates to CSVEGDRGFEQFF.

This clone has a handful of counts. The chain joins TRBV11-2 to TRBJ2-3; perhaps TRBD2 as D (6 bases). Trimming took 1 base from V and 2 from J, leaving 10 bases between them. CDR1 and CDR2 (germline): SGHAT, FQNNGV. The CDR3 totals 15 residues. Written as DNA, the CDR3 is TGTGCCAGCAGCTTAGGCGGGGTCCCCACAGATACGCAGTATTTT. Translated: CASSLGGVPTDTQYF.

To note about this clone: Other DNA sequences of this sample code for an identical CDR3. The chain couples TRBV5-1 to TRBJ2-7; TRBD1 matches 9 bases. The CDR3 consists of 12 residues. Per germline, CDR1 SGHRS and CDR2 YFSETQ. The trim removed 7 bases at V and 4 bases at J, leaving 3 bases unmatched. In nucleotides, the CDR3 is TGCGCCAGCTCGGGACAGGGTTACGAGCAGTACTTC. This codes for CASSGQGYEQYF.